Below are 5 T cell receptor beta chains sequenced from a single sample in a study of shared clonotypes between healthy human individuals (dated by TCRdb to 2018 to 2021). Libraries were constructed by the immunoSEQ multiplex PCR assay. The table was pulled from immuneACCESS by TCRdb, which kept in-frame rearrangements only. Such tables lose some clones; where checked, under half of the loss comes from unresolved V genes, and the rest has no known cause. This sample holds 2,500,000 or so clones; roughly 92% were observed only once. The ten largest clones represent 0.37% of the sample. Sequenced material: naive CD4+ T cells from PBMCs. According to the study, the label for this sample's cell subset or site signals: CD45RA+ positively selected. These receptor sequences come from a man in his late teens or twenties in good health. Some clones in this sample may be carry-over from other donors' samples.

The chain recombines TRBV4-1 with TRBJ2-2, with D possibly matching TRBD2 (5 bases). The V end lost 3 bases, the J end lost 6 bases, and 17 bases lay between the germline ends. Germline V gene lookup returns CDR1 MGHRA and CDR2 YSYEKL. The CDR3 extends over 16 amino acids. CDR3 amino acids: CASSQGYSSRSGELFF. DNA for the CDR3: TGCGCCAGCAGCCAGGGGTATTCTAGCCGGTCCGGGGAGCTGTTTTTT.

V usage is TRBV7-2 and J usage is TRBJ1-1, with D uncertain. Germline CDR1 and CDR2: SGHTA and FQGNSA. The V and J ends lost 5 bases and 11 bases respectively, with 18 bases between them. This CDR3 has 13 residues. As DNA, the CDR3 is TGTGCCAGCAGCCCTTACACCGCCCCCGAGGCTTTCTTT. It encodes CASSPYTAPEAFF.

The CDR3 region is CASTVRPGLASSNEQFF. The CDR3 coding sequence is TGTGCCAGCACCGTCCGGCCGGGACTAGCATCGAGCAATGAGCAGTTCTTC. The chain combines TRBV7-8 with TRBJ2-1; 9 nucleotides line up with TRBD2. Germline CDR1 reads SGHVS; CDR2 reads FQNEAQ. V shed 7 bases and J 6 bases; nucleotides not matched to a gene: 16. This CDR3 is built from 17 residues.

V is TRBV7-9 and J is TRBJ2-5; maybe TRBD1 (6 bases). V was cut by 4 bases and J by 14 bases, with 20 bases left in between. The CDR3 is 13 amino acids. The germline gives CDR1 SEHNR, CDR2 FQNEAQ (reference sequence). The CDR3 sequence is CASSSKALGTPYF. Here the CDR3 DNA reads TGTGCCAGCAGCTCCAAGGCCCTCGGGACACCATACTTC.

The chain employs TRBV2 and TRBJ2-1; 7 bases align to TRBD1. This CDR3 has 15 amino acids. Trimming removed 3 bases from V and 6 bases from J; junction bases left unmatched: 8. Germline CDR1 and CDR2: SNHLY and FYNNEI. CDR3 amino acids: CASSEEVRQGNEQFF. CDR3 in DNA: TGTGCCAGCAGTGAGGAGGTGCGACAGGGCAATGAGCAGTTCTTC.